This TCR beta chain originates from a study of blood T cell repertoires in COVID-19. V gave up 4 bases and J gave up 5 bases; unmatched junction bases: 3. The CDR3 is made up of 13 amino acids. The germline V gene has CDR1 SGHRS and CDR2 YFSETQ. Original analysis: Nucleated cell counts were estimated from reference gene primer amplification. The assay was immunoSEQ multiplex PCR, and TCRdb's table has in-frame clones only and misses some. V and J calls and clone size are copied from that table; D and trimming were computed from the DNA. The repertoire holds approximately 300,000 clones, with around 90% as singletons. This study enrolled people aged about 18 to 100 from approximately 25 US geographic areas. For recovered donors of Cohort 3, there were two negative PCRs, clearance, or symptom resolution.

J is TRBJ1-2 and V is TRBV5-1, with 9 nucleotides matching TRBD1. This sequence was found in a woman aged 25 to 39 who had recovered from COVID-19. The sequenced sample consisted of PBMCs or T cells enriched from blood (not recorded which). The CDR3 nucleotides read TGCGCCAGCAGCCCAGACAGGGGGTATGGCTACACCTTC. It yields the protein CASSPDRGYGYTF.